These 9 T cell receptor beta chains were sequenced from one sample in a study of early T cells in non-severe SARS-CoV-2 infection (dated by TCRdb to about 2021). The library was made by 5' RACE. Sequencing took place on a NextSeq 500. Using fastp at Q25 and MiXCR, TCRdb reprocessed the public reads and kept productive beta chains. Each record represents a unique CDR3 protein, reported with the most common genes and DNA among its rows. Here the sample has 35,000 to 45,000 distinct CDR3 sequences; around 6.3% occur a single time. 7.5% to 8.5% of the sample lies in the top ten. Specimen: whole blood, collected at baseline. The receptors derive from an adult who was a healthcare worker with PCR-confirmed SARS-CoV-2 infection or an uninfected control (not recorded which).

The table lists this clonotype with a few counts. V gene TRBV10-1 combines with J gene TRBJ1-1; D uncertain. The CDR3 sequence is 13 residues long. The germline gives CDR1 WNHNN, CDR2 SYGVQD (reference sequence). V was shortened by 1 base and J by 4 bases, with 7 bases between the two germline ends. In DNA form, the CDR3 reads TGCGCCAGCAGTGAGTTGGGCGGCACTGAAGCTTTCTTT. Protein: CASSELGGTEAFF.

This chain connects TRBV11-2 to TRBJ1-2; D might be TRBD1 (5 bases). Germline V CDR1 and CDR2: SGHAT, FQNNGV. V lost 5 bases, J lost 3 bases, and 10 bases lay in between. The CDR3 spans 13 residues. CDR3 nucleotide sequence: TGTGCCAGCAGCCCAGGGCAGGACTATGGCTACACCTTC. Its protein is CASSPGQDYGYTF.

This clonotype appeared a few times. The rearrangement links TRBV6-5 to TRBJ2-7; 9 bases line up with TRBD2. From germline, CDR1 is MNHEY and CDR2 SVGAGI. The CDR3 has 16 amino acids. Unmatched junction bases numbered 9, after V lost 3 bases and J lost 3 bases. The CDR3 DNA reads as TGTGCCAGCAGTTATAGGGGAGCGGGGGGTTACTACGAGCAGTACTTC. Amino acid sequence: CASSYRGAGGYYEQYF.

A few counts support this clonotype. The chain has TRBV15 and TRBJ2-7, with D unresolved. V was cut by 0 bases and J by 3 bases, with 3 bases left in between. CDR3 length equals 12 residues. Germline assignment: CDR1 LNHNV and CDR2 YYDKDF (reference sequence). DNA for the CDR3: TGTGCCACCAGCAGAGATAGCTACGAGCAGTACTTC. It yields the protein CATSRDSYEQYF.

At least ten counts were recorded for this clonotype. The CDR3: CASSSSGGRYNEQFF. CDR3 DNA: TGTGCCAGCAGCTCTAGCGGGGGGCGGTACAATGAGCAGTTCTTC. The chain joins TRBV7-2 to TRBJ2-1, with TRBD2 identical over 11 bases. V shed 4 bases, J shed 4 bases, and the junction held 3 bases outside the gene matches. CDR1 and CDR2 (germline): SGHTA, FQGNSA. This CDR3 contains 15 residues.

This clonotype was seen at least ten times. This chain connects TRBV30 to TRBJ2-7; maybe TRBD2 (6 bases). In germline, CDR1 is GTSNPN, CDR2 SVGIG (reference sequence). This CDR3 spans 13 amino acids. CDR3 sequence (DNA): TGTGCAACCACCCCCCCGGGGGCCTACGAGCAGTACTTC. Encoded protein: CATTPPGAYEQYF.

This clonotype was counted at least ten times. The chain uses TRBV19 and TRBJ2-2, with 12 bases aligning to TRBD2. V was pared by 5 bases and J by 4 bases, with 5 bases of the junction left unmatched. The CDR3 is 16 residues long. Per the germline V gene, CDR1 is LNHDA and CDR2 is SQIVND (reference sequence). The CDR3 is CASSPSGGAATGELFF. CDR3 nucleotides: TGTGCCAGTAGTCCTAGCGGGGGGGCCGCCACCGGGGAGCTGTTTTTT.

This clonotype was observed at least ten times. V gene TRBV6-6 combines with J gene TRBJ2-1, with 10 bases matching TRBD2. The CDR3 contains 13 residues. Germline lookup yields CDR1 MNHNY and CDR2 SVGAGI (reference sequence). The trim removed 10 bases at V and 7 bases at J, leaving 7 bases unmatched. CDR3 residues: CATGAGGPNEQFF. DNA of the CDR3: TGTGCCACGGGAGCGGGGGGGCCAAATGAGCAGTTCTTC.

There are many counts of this clonotype. V is TRBV27 and J is TRBJ2-3; maybe TRBD1 (5 bases). The V gene lost 1 base and the J gene lost 2 bases, with 13 bases spanning the gap. This CDR3 region has 16 residues. Germline V gene sequence: CDR1 MNHEY, CDR2 SMNVEV (reference sequence). CDR3 region: CASSLWGSQFTDTQYF. CDR3 sequence (DNA): TGTGCCAGCAGTTTATGGGGCAGCCAGTTCACAGATACGCAGTATTTT.